The next 20 T cell receptor beta chains were all read from a single sample in a study of T cell clonality in common variable immunodeficiency (dated by TCRdb to about 2015). Libraries were prepared through the immunoSEQ multiplex PCR assay. Entries here come from immuneACCESS through TCRdb and include only in-frame sequences with V and J called. Some clones fail to appear in such tables; in the studies checked, an unresolved V gene covers under half of the shortfall, and the cause of the remainder is unknown. The table puts some 50,000 clones in this sample, none counted just once. The ten largest account for about 6% of the sample. Specimen: peripheral blood mononuclear cells. Receptors originate from a person between 18 and 70 years old in good health.

This clone was seen at least ten times. The sequenced fragment ends 3 residues before the CDR3 boundary, so the rest is inferred from the germline J gene. The chain couples TRBV20-1 to TRBJ2-2; TRBD1 is a possible D gene (7 bases). The CDR3 extends over 14 amino acids. V gave up 7 bases and J gave up 5 bases, with 17 bases separating them. Looked up from germline, CDR1 is DFQATT and CDR2 is SNEGSKA (reference sequence). The CDR3 sequence: CSVPKQGTTGELFF. The part of the CDR3 DNA that was read is TGCAGTGTGCCGAAACAGGGGACTACCGGGGAG.

In its sample, this clone was seen many times. The read comes to an end 3 residues before the CDR3 does, leaving the germline J gene to fill in the end. This chain links TRBV12-5 with TRBJ1-3, with D possibly being TRBD1 (6 bases). The CDR3 consists of 17 residues. Germline CDR1 LGHNT, CDR2 FRNRAP. V lost 0 bases and J lost 3, with 15 bases in between. The CDR3 region is CASGLVLLGAFGNTIYF. CDR3 DNA (partial): TGTGCTAGTGGTTTGGTTCTGTTGGGGGCCTTTGGAAACACC.

This clone was detected many times. The CDR3 sequence is CASSLDRDGEKLFF. CDR3 bases read: TGCGCCAGCAGCTTGGACAGGGATGGCGAAAAA. The gene calls are TRBV5-1 and TRBJ1-4, with a tentative D call TRBD1 (6 bases). The CDR3 is cut off 3 residues early in the read; its end comes from the germline J gene. CDR3 length: 14 residues. Germline CDR1 reads SGHRS; CDR2 reads YFSETQ. The germline V and J ends were trimmed by 0 bases and 8 bases, with 11 bases remaining between them.

In the case of this clone: From the germline J gene comes the end of the CDR3, since the read stops 3 residues before it. This chain connects TRBV19 to TRBJ1-2; maybe TRBD1 (6 bases). The CDR3 length is 14 residues. The germline V gene has CDR1 LNHDA and CDR2 SQIVND (reference sequence). This CDR3 reads CASSIADRNYDYTF. The sequenced CDR3 bases are TGTGCCAGTAGTATCGCCGACAGGAACTACGAC.

At least ten counts were recorded for this clone. The read ends 3 residues before the CDR3 terminus; that terminus is restored from the germline J gene. The V gene is TRBV11-2, the J gene TRBJ1-2; 8 bases match TRBD1. The CDR3 sequence is 15 residues long. V lost 3 bases and J lost 7; bases outside the gene matches: 10. CDR1 SGHAT and CDR2 FQNNGV come from the germline V gene. CDR3 bases read: TGTGCCAGCAGCTTTTCCGCAGGGGGCTTGAGTGGC. The encoded protein is CASSFSAGGLSG. In full, the CDR3 reads CASSFSAGGLSGYTF. The variable domain in full, with the rest retrieved from reference TRBV11-2 and TRBJ1-2, is EAGVAQSPRYKIIEKRQSVAFWCNPISGHATLYWYQQILGQGPKLLIQFQNNGVVDDSQLPKDRFSAERLKGVDSTLKIQPAKLEDSAVYLCASSFSAGGLSGYTFGSGTRLTVV.

As regards this clone: The CDR3 end is not reached by the read, which stops 3 residues before it; the germline J gene fills it in. V and J are TRBV2 and TRBJ1-4; the D is unclear. The CDR3 spans 15 residues. Germline CDR1 SNHLY, CDR2 FYNNEI. The sequenced part of the CDR3 DNA is TGTGCCAGCGCAAGCGGGCGCGGCAGCAATTCACCA. Protein: CASASGRGSNSP. The whole CDR3 protein is CASASGRGSNSPLFF.

This clone has only a few counts. The CDR3 loop is CASSLGADRPSYEQYF. The covered CDR3 bases are TGTGCCAGCAGCTTGGGAGCGGACAGGCCATCCTACGAG. The rearrangement uses TRBV5-4 and TRBJ2-7; 7 nucleotides align to TRBD1. The read is 3 residues too short to cover the CDR3 end, so that end is filled in from the germline J gene. Looked up from germline, CDR1 is SGHNT and CDR2 is YYREEE (reference sequence). The CDR3 totals 16 residues. The V gene end was trimmed by 0 bases and the J gene end by 1 base; junction bases not matched to a gene: 7.

This clone has ten or more counts. The read falls 3 residues short of the CDR3 end, and the missing part is taken from the germline J gene. The rearrangement links TRBV5-1 to TRBJ2-3, with a possible D match to TRBD2 (6 bases). The CDR3 has 13 residues. V was shortened by 3 bases and J by 6 bases, with 11 bases between the two germline ends. Germline V gene sequence: CDR1 SGHRS, CDR2 YFSETQ. The sequenced CDR3 bases are TGCGCCAGCAGCTCCTTGGCGGGGGATACG. It encodes CASSSLAGDT. The full CDR3 reads CASSSLAGDTQYF.

This clone showed up many times. Sequencing ends 3 residues short of the CDR3 end; the germline J gene provides the rest. This rearrangement joins TRBV5-6 to TRBJ1-5, with a possible D match to TRBD1 (6 bases). The CDR3 extends over 14 amino acids. The germline CDR1 and CDR2 sequences are SGHDT and YYEEEE. V lost 4 bases and J 4 bases, leaving 12 bases between the germline ends. CDR3 bases read: TGTGCCAGCAGCACGGGACACCAAAATCAGCCC. It encodes CASSTGHQNQP. The whole CDR3 region reads CASSTGHQNQPQHF.

This clone was seen more than once but under ten times. The CDR3 end lies 3 residues beyond the end of the read and is filled in from the germline J gene. The V gene is TRBV2, the J gene TRBJ1-2, with 7 bases fitting TRBD1. Losses at the gene ends were 4 bases for V and 4 bases for J; bases not matched to a gene: 9. The CDR3 sequence is 15 residues long. Germline lookup yields CDR1 SNHLY and CDR2 FYNNEI. CDR3 loop: CASSAGQLTLYGYTF. Partial CDR3 DNA: TGTGCCAGCAGTGCGGGACAGCTGACCCTCTATGGC.

Worth noting for this clone: One end of the junction does not line up with germline, which may come from a read error. Incomplete CDR3 DNA: TGTGCCAGTAGGAAGGGACAGAACGCCGGGGAG. It encodes CASRKGQNAGE. The CDR3 reads in full as CASRKGQNAGELFF. The chain is built from TRBV19 and TRBJ2-2, with TRBD1 matching over 7 bases. The CDR3 end is not reached by the read, which stops 3 residues before it; the germline J gene fills it in. This CDR3 has 14 amino acids. Germline CDR1 is LNHDA and CDR2 is SQIVND (reference sequence).

This clone appeared many times. CDR3: CASRPEELGNSPLHF. The sequenced CDR3 bases are TGTGCCAGCAGACCTGAGGAGCTAGGAAATTCACCC. The chain combines TRBV6-4 with TRBJ1-6; D not resolved. The read halts 3 residues ahead of the CDR3 end, with the missing end drawn from the germline J gene. Germline V lookup: CDR1 MRHNA, CDR2 SNTAGT. The CDR3 spans 15 residues. Trimming shortened V by 6 bases and J by 7 bases, and 16 bases separated the two germline ends.

This clone was recorded at least ten times. The read halts 3 residues ahead of the CDR3 end, with the missing end drawn from the germline J gene. The chain has TRBV19 and TRBJ2-5; the D gene is possibly TRBD2 (6 bases). Per the germline V gene, CDR1 is LNHDA and CDR2 is SQIVND (reference sequence). The CDR3 length is 14 residues. V lost 4 bases and J lost 2, with 11 bases in between. The covered CDR3 bases are TGTGCCAGTAGTACCGGGGGACTTCAAGAGACC. This sequence encodes CASSTGGLQET. The whole CDR3 sequence is CASSTGGLQETQYF.

In this sample, this clone turned up many times. The CDR3 goes on 3 residues after the read ends, and that part is filled in from the germline J gene. V gene TRBV12-3 or TRBV12-4 combines with J gene TRBJ2-5; 13 positions agree with TRBD2. V shed 5 bases and J 3 bases; nucleotides not matched to a gene: 9. CDR3 length: 17 residues. The CDR3 loop reads CASSKGLAGRGEETQYF. The CDR3 DNA, read in part, is TGTGCCAGCAGTAAGGGACTAGCGGGGAGAGGCGAAGAGACC.

Note on this clone: The read terminates 3 residues before the CDR3 end, so the remaining end is supplied by the germline J gene. The V gene is TRBV10-3, the J gene TRBJ2-7, with 7 bases aligning to TRBD1. CDR3 length equals 14 residues. Germline assignment: CDR1 ENHRY and CDR2 SYGVKD. J lost 4 bases, V lost 2 bases, and 5 bases had no gene match. The CDR3 here is CAISERGQSYEQYF. The sequenced part of the CDR3 DNA is TGTGCCATCAGTGAGCGGGGACAGTCGTACGAG.

The sample holds many counts of this clone. The read ends 3 residues shy of where the CDR3 ends; the end is completed using the germline J gene. The genes are TRBV5-1 and TRBJ1-2, with 10 bases lining up with TRBD1. Germline-derived CDR1 and CDR2 are SGHRS and YFSETQ. CDR3 length: 14 residues. Trimming removed 4 bases from V and 7 bases from J; junction bases left unmatched: 7. CDR3 sequence reads: CASSLDGQGGGYTF. The covered CDR3 bases are TGCGCCAGCAGCCTGGACGGACAGGGGGGTGGC.

This clone showed up many times. The CDR3 end falls 3 residues outside the read, so it is completed with the germline J gene. V is TRBV5-6 and J is TRBJ1-1; TRBD1 is a possible D gene (5 bases). CDR1 and CDR2 from the germline V gene are SGHDT and YYEEEE. The CDR3 is 14 residues long. V dropped 4 bases and J dropped 3 bases, with 13 bases sitting between them. This CDR3 is CASSRPGEDTEAFF. The DNA read from the CDR3 is TGTGCCAGCAGCCGCCCGGGGGAGGACACTGAA. Full variable domain (remainder filled in from reference TRBV5-6 and TRBJ1-1): DAGVTQSPTHLIKTRGQQVTLRCSPKSGHDTVSWYQQALGQGPQFIFQYYEEEERQRGNFPDRFSGHQFPNYSSELNVNALLLGDSALYLCASSRPGEDTEAFFGQGTRLTVV.

This clone showed up many times. The DNA ends 3 residues before the CDR3 does, and the rest of the CDR3 is filled in from the germline J gene. The chain has TRBV7-2 and TRBJ1-1; D is undetermined. Germline values: CDR1 SGHTA, CDR2 FQGNSA. The CDR3 extends over 13 amino acids. Trimming took off 6 bases at V and 1 base at J, with 9 bases between the two ends. Partial CDR3 DNA: TGTGCCAGCAGTAGAAAGGGGAACACTGAA. Protein product: CASSRKGNTE. The complete CDR3 protein is CASSRKGNTEAFF.

Many counts were recorded for this clone. The missing CDR3 end, 3 residues past where the read stops, is filled in from the germline J gene. The rearrangement joins TRBV20-1 to TRBJ2-3; 10 bases map to TRBD2. Per germline, CDR1 DFQATT and CDR2 SNEGSKA (reference sequence). The CDR3 loop spans 14 amino acids. Unmatched junction bases numbered 1, after V lost 2 bases and J lost 2 bases. The CDR3 protein is CSARLAGATDTQYF. The sequenced part of the CDR3 DNA is TGCAGTGCTAGACTAGCGGGGGCCACAGATACG.

Ten or more counts support this clone. The read ends 3 residues early relative to the CDR3; the germline J gene fills the gap. This rearrangement joins TRBV10-3 to TRBJ2-1; tentative D call: TRBD1 (6 bases). V gave up 4 bases and J gave up 9 bases, with 16 bases separating them. The germline gives CDR1 ENHRY, CDR2 SYGVKD. The length of the CDR3 is 14 residues. The sequenced CDR3 bases are TGTGCCATCAGTGCCCACGAGGGGGTACGTGAG. The encoded protein is CAISAHEGVRE. The whole CDR3 region reads CAISAHEGVREQFF.